A few counts support the clone carrying this T cell receptor (beta chain). Its specificity is unknown. This sample stems from a study of T cell repertoires in cytomegalovirus infection. About the research overall: TCR beta signatures that were public indicated CMV infection and matching HLA type.

The germline V and J ends were trimmed by 3 bases and 11 bases, with 7 bases remaining between them. CDR1 is SGHTA and CDR2 is FQGTGA in the germline V gene. This CDR3 contains 10 residues. TCRdb reprocessed the reads with MiXCR, giving one entry per CDR3 protein. The sample has nearly 650,000 distinct CDR3 sequences; roughly 26% are singletons. Study-wide findings and caveats: CMV carriers with the relevant HLA were identified by cumulative public TCR beta family frequency.

The specimen sequenced was CD8+ T cells from PBMCs. The rearrangement links TRBV7-3 to TRBJ1-1; D uncertain. The sequence derives from a human donor in good health (CMV status not recorded). Some clones in this sample may be carry-over from other donors' samples. The chain's CDR3 is CASSFLGAFF. CDR3 DNA sequence: TGTGCCAGCAGCTTCTTGGGGGCTTTCTTT.